This record looks at one T cell receptor beta chain sequence and its context. Authors' data handling: Amplification from reference gene primers served as the basis for estimated nucleated cell counts. Sequencing used immunoSEQ multiplex PCR; TCRdb keeps in-frame clones, though not all of them. D and trimming come from the DNA, and the V and J calls and clone size come from that table. The data show roughly 320,000 clones, 70% to 90% seen once. V was shortened by 4 bases and J by 3 bases, with 10 bases between the two germline ends. In germline, CDR1 is SEHNR, CDR2 FQNEAQ (reference sequence). The CDR3 contains 14 residues. The sample originates from a study of blood T cell repertoires in COVID-19. About the research overall: The study drew acute and convalescent COVID-19 samples from the United States, Italy and Spain. The cDNA or gDNA used as material had been derived from T cells, B-cell-depleted T cells, or PBMCs.

The material sequenced was peripheral blood. This sequence joins TRBV7-9 and TRBJ2-1, with D maybe TRBD1 (6 bases). This clonotype originated in a man between 65 and 80 years old with acute or convalescent COVID-19. The CDR3 protein is CASSSTGDYNEQFF. The CDR3, as DNA: TGTGCCAGCAGCTCGACAGGAGACTACAATGAGCAGTTCTTC.